The entry that follows covers one T cell receptor beta chain sequence. The sample comes from a study of PD-1 blockade in classical Hodgkin lymphoma. V shed 3 bases and J shed 10 bases, with 12 bases lying between them. The CDR3 length is 13 residues. The germline CDR1 and CDR2 sequences are MGHDK and SYGVNS. Time point indicated: cycle 4 day 1 (C4D1), after more than five weeks of nivolumab. Every patient was affected by relapse after autologous stem cell transplantation, while exposure to brentuximab vedotin was not uniform. Negative magnetic selection isolated CD4+ T cells from thawed PBMCs. Sequencing was performed with immunoSEQ multiplex PCR; in TCRdb, only in-frame clones are kept and a portion is missing. The sample has some 10,000 clones, around four fifths seen once; the top ten hold about 1.5%.

The V gene is TRBV25-1, the J gene TRBJ1-4; D call uncertain. Sequencing used CD4+ T cells from blood, obtained before the fourth cycle of nivolumab. The sequence was obtained from a human donor with classical Hodgkin lymphoma. CDR3 in amino acids: CASSEGQKGKLFF. Here the CDR3 DNA reads TGTGCCAGCAGTGAGGGTCAGAAAGGAAAACTGTTTTTT.